What follows describes a single T cell receptor (beta chain). Its antigen is unidentified. At the Johns Hopkins FTIC core, DNA taken from cultured CD4+ T cells was sequenced by way of the Oncomine TCR Beta short-read assay. Genomic DNA was isolated from cultured CD4+ T cells. TCRdb recomputed calls from the PCR reads with MiXCR, one row per CDR3 protein. Of about 21,000 distinct CDR3 sequences in the sample, roughly half were seen once. This sample was taken from a study of vaccination and CD4 T cells after COVID-19. After removal of 5 bases from V and 6 bases from J, the junction contained 6 bases not matched to a gene. The CDR3 has 15 amino acids. From germline, CDR1 is SGHTA and CDR2 FQGNSA. Treatment: approximately nine-day PBMC culture with coronavirus spike peptide pools or control peptides (ViraFEST assay). Wells that each held approximately 2.1 million PBMCs were cultured with around 9.7 IU/ml IL-2 and approximately 9.6 ug/ml peptide pools.

The receptor's source is a human donor who had recovered from COVID-19. The chain employs TRBV7-2 and TRBJ2-2; 10 bases match TRBD2. Sample: CD4+ T cells from blood, cultured in vitro. As DNA, the CDR3 is TGTGCCAGCAGCCTTAGCGGGAGGTGGGCCGGGGAGCTGTTTTTT. Protein sequence: CASSLSGRWAGELFF.